The rows below give T cell receptor beta chains drawn from one sample of a study of CD8 T cells in ankylosing spondylitis. MiXCR, run by TCRdb on the 5' RACE reads, gives a single entry per CDR3 protein. Of approximately 440,000 distinct CDR3 sequences in the sample, approximately 17% were seen once. Sequencing was done on a sample of blood, either unsorted or a sorted T cell fraction (not recorded which). These receptors were obtained from a male donor with ankylosing spondylitis. The CDR3 runs from the conserved cysteine through the conserved F or W.

TRBJ2-2 TRBV6-5 CASSYSGTGELFF
TRBJ1-5 TRBV20-1 CSASIPTGHQPQHF
TRBJ2-7 TRBV11-2 CASSARQSSYEQYF
TRBJ2-3 TRBV29-1 CSVETGRVTTDTQYF
TRBJ2-7 TRBV6-5 CASSYLAGGPHEQYF
TRBJ1-1 TRBV18 CASSFSGADTEAFF
TRBJ1-1 TRBV7-9 CASSKGTGGQDTEAFF
TRBJ2-3 TRBV11-3 CASTSRAGTQYF
TRBJ2-7 TRBV20-1 CSAGTPSSYEQYF
TRBJ2-3 TRBV3-1 CASSKSGREKGPDTQYF
TRBJ2-7 TRBV24-1 CATSSIPPTGLNSYEQYF
TRBJ2-1 TRBV5-1 CASSVGSGSSYNEQFF
TRBJ2-3 TRBV10-3 CAISEGRTTDTQYF
TRBJ1-2 TRBV29-1 CSVAPREGSNYGYTF
TRBJ1-1 TRBV6-5 CASRRGTEAFF
TRBJ2-5 TRBV12-3/TRBV12-4 CASSLQGVKETQYF
TRBJ2-5 TRBV4-2 CASSHPSGVQETQYF
TRBJ1-1 TRBV5-1 CASSFQWGGAEAFF
TRBJ2-1 TRBV12-3/TRBV12-4 CASSFPLGLAGPSNEQFF
TRBJ2-7 TRBV9 CASSVGLAEAYEQYF
TRBJ2-3 TRBV7-8 CASSSRRGGGTDTQYF
TRBJ2-7 TRBV12-3/TRBV12-4 CASSLEGQPPYEQYF
TRBJ2-7 TRBV14 CASSRWGSGSSEQYF
TRBJ2-1 TRBV27 CASGLRPPGLGTEQFF
TRBJ2-1 TRBV20-1 CSASTSGGTLDNEQFF
TRBJ2-3 TRBV5-4 CASSLEWATDTQYF
TRBJ2-2 TRBV12-3/TRBV12-4 CASSLVWLAGSNTGELFF
TRBJ2-3 TRBV3-1 CASSQDWANTQYF
TRBJ1-3 TRBV20-1 CSARDRTGAPWGNTIYF
TRBJ2-3 TRBV12-3/TRBV12-4 CASSFGLDTQYF
TRBJ2-1 TRBV7-6 CASSVTSVEQFF
TRBJ2-5 TRBV25-1 CASSEAGAAQETQYF
TRBJ2-1 TRBV5-1 CASSLVGFSYNEQFF
TRBJ2-7 TRBV5-1 CASSLVAGGTYEQYF
TRBJ2-5 TRBV6-5 CASSYSSRLQTQYF
TRBJ1-3 TRBV7-9 CASRPGEGNTIYF
TRBJ2-3 TRBV5-1 CASSLLASTDTQYF
TRBJ2-2 TRBV30 CAWTRVRGTGELFF
TRBJ2-3 TRBV11-2 CASSLKIRMGTDTQYF
TRBJ2-7 TRBV28 CASSKPGRQSYEQYF
TRBJ1-5 TRBV12-3/TRBV12-4 CASSQGKGQPQHF
TRBJ1-4 TRBV12-3/TRBV12-4 CASSLTPGNEKLFF
TRBJ2-5 TRBV20-1 CSPSPGRGKETQYF
TRBJ2-1 TRBV11-2 CASSPQGIYNEQFF
TRBJ1-4 TRBV9 CASSPEIQGYNEKLFF